This T cell receptor beta chain was sequenced for a study of blood T cell repertoires in COVID-19. Looking at the study overall: Whether acute or convalescent, the COVID-19 samples came from the United States, Italy and Spain. In each case, the material was cDNA or gDNA derived from T cells, B-cell-depleted T cells, or PBMCs.

Seattle-derived patients entered the study during active infection and were followed longitudinally. Per the authors' pipeline: Cell counts per sample came from amplifying reference gene primers. The assay was immunoSEQ multiplex PCR, and TCRdb's table has in-frame clones only and misses some. The D gene and trimming were derived from the DNA, and the V and J assignments and clone size from that table. Of roughly 410,000 clones listed, more than 75% are singletons. The CDR3 is made up of 12 amino acids. Per germline, CDR1 SEHNR and CDR2 FQNEAQ (reference sequence). Trimming left V 1 base short and J 6 bases short, with 5 bases between.

J is TRBJ2-3 and V is TRBV7-9; D not resolved. This receptor was taken from a woman between 55 and 75 years old with COVID-19, enrolled during active disease. Sequencing was carried out using peripheral blood. CDR3 nucleotide sequence: TGTGCCAGCAGCTTAGGGCGGGATACGCAGTATTTT. Translated: CASSLGRDTQYF.